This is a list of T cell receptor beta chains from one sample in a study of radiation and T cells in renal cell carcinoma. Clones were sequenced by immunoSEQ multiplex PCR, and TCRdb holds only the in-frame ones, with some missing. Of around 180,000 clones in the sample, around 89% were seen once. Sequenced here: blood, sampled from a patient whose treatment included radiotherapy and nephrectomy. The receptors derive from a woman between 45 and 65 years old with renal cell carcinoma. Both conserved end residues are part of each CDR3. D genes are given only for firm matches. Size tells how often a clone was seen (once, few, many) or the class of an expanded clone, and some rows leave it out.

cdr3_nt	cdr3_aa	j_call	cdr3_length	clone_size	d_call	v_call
TGCGCCAGCAGCCAAGATCCCGATGGCTACACCTTC	CASSQDPDGYTF	TRBJ1-2	12	-	-	TRBV4-3
TGTGCCAGCAGTTTAGTAGAGGGTGTCTCCTCCTACGAGCAGTACTTC	CASSLVEGVSSYEQYF	TRBJ2-7	16	-	-	TRBV27
TGTGCCAGTACCCCCCACACGAACACTGAAGCTTTCTTT	CASTPHTNTEAFF	TRBJ1-1	13	-	-	TRBV19
TGTGCCAGCAGCCTTTTTGGGGCCACTGAAGCTTTCTTT	CASSLFGATEAFF	TRBJ1-1	13	-	-	TRBV7-9
TGTGCCAGCAGCCCCGGGACGGTGAACACCGGGGAGCTGTTTTTT	CASSPGTVNTGELFF	TRBJ2-2	15	-	-	TRBV5-6
TGTGCCAGTAGTATTAAAGGGGCGGGGACAGGGACTACTGAAGCTTTCTTT	CASSIKGAGTGTTEAFF	TRBJ1-1	17	-	TRBD1	TRBV19
TGCGCCAGCAGGTTGACAGGGAGGGCGCAGGGCTACACCTTC	CASRLTGRAQGYTF	TRBJ1-2	14	-	TRBD1	TRBV5-1
TGTGCCAGCACTGGGGGACAGGGGCCTCACAATGAGCAGTTCTTC	CASTGGQGPHNEQFF	TRBJ2-1	15	-	TRBD1	TRBV6-1
TGTGCCTCGGGACAGGGGGACACTGAAGCTTTCTTT	CASGQGDTEAFF	TRBJ1-1	12	-	TRBD1	TRBV10-3
TGTGCCATCAGTGAAGGGCAGGGCGTGGGCTACACCTTC	CAISEGQGVGYTF	TRBJ1-2	13	-	-	TRBV10-3
TGTGCCAGCAGCTTAGGACAGGGTCGCACTGAAGCTTTCTTT	CASSLGQGRTEAFF	TRBJ1-1	14	-	TRBD1	TRBV7-2
TGTGCCAGCAGCAAGGGCGAGGGGCATAGTTCCGAGGATGGCTACACCTTC	CASSKGEGHSSEDGYTF	TRBJ1-2	17	-	-	TRBV21-1
TGTGCCAGTAGTGGCGGCATATACACCGGGGAGCTGTTTTTT	CASSGGIYTGELFF	TRBJ2-2	14	once	-	TRBV19
TGCGCCAGCAGCGATGTTTACAATGAGCAGTTCTTC	CASSDVYNEQFF	TRBJ2-1	12	-	-	TRBV5-1
TGTGCCAGCAGTTCGCTTCCGGACAGAACATACTATGGCTACACCTTC	CASSSLPDRTYYGYTF	TRBJ1-2	16	-	-	TRBV6-5
TGTGCCAGCAGCTTAGAAACGACAGGGTCCGGCTACACCTTC	CASSLETTGSGYTF	TRBJ1-2	14	once	TRBD1	TRBV7-2
TGTGCCAGCAGCTTGCTGGGACGGGACAACTATGGCTACACCTTC	CASSLLGRDNYGYTF	TRBJ1-2	15	-	-	TRBV5-6
TGTGCCAGCAGCTTAGGTACAGGGCTCCAGCATTTT	CASSLGTGLQHF	TRBJ1-5	12	once	-	TRBV7-9
TGTGCCAGCTCAGCGAGTTTAGCGGGGGGCTCCTACAATGAGCAGTTCTTC	CASSASLAGGSYNEQFF	TRBJ2-1	17	-	TRBD2	TRBV11-1
TGCGCCAGCAGCGCGGGACTGCCTAGCACAGATACGCAGTATTTT	CASSAGLPSTDTQYF	TRBJ2-3	15	-	-	TRBV5-1
TGTGCCAGTACAGACACAGGGAACCCTGAAGCTTTCTTT	CASTDTGNPEAFF	TRBJ1-1	13	-	-	TRBV19
TGCGCCAGCAGCCCGGGACTAGCGGGCTCCTACAATGAGCAGTTCTTC	CASSPGLAGSYNEQFF	TRBJ2-1	16	-	TRBD2	TRBV4-1
TGTGCCAGCAGTGCGGAGGTGGAGGGGGGCTACACCTTC	CASSAEVEGGYTF	TRBJ1-2	13	-	-	TRBV2
TGTGCCAGCAGCCCGGGGGGGTCACAAGAGACCCAGTACTTC	CASSPGGSQETQYF	TRBJ2-5	14	once	TRBD2	TRBV11-3
TGTGCCAGCAGCTTCTCGAGCTCCTACGAGCAGTACTTC	CASSFSSSYEQYF	TRBJ2-7	13	-	-	TRBV13
TGTGCCATCAGGCCGGGACAGGGTACAGATACGCAGTATTTT	CAIRPGQGTDTQYF	TRBJ2-3	14	-	TRBD1	TRBV10-3
TGTGCCAGCAGCCCAAAGCCTCGAATTGGGGAGACCCAGTACTTC	CASSPKPRIGETQYF	TRBJ2-5	15	-	-	TRBV7-9
TGTGCCAGTAGCCCAGGACGGATTAATTCACCCCTCCACTTT	CASSPGRINSPLHF	TRBJ1-6	14	-	-	TRBV19
TGTGCCAGCAGTTACTCGGGAACAGGTGGTACTGAAGCTTTCTTT	CASSYSGTGGTEAFF	TRBJ1-1	15	once	-	TRBV6-5
TGCGCCAGCAGCTTTGGGGGGGGTGCTCAAGAGACCCAGTACTTC	CASSFGGGAQETQYF	TRBJ2-5	15	-	TRBD2	TRBV5-1
TGTGCCAGCTCACCACCGTTACAGGGGGCTTGGGAGCAGTTCTTC	CASSPPLQGAWEQFF	TRBJ2-1	15	-	TRBD1	TRBV18
TGCGCCAGCAGCCAAGATCGTCGGCAGGTCCTTGAAGCTTTCTTT	CASSQDRRQVLEAFF	TRBJ1-1	15	-	-	TRBV4-3
TGTGCCAGCAGGACAGGGGGCACTGGGGCCAACGTCCTGACTTTC	CASRTGGTGANVLTF	TRBJ2-6	15	-	TRBD1	TRBV6-5